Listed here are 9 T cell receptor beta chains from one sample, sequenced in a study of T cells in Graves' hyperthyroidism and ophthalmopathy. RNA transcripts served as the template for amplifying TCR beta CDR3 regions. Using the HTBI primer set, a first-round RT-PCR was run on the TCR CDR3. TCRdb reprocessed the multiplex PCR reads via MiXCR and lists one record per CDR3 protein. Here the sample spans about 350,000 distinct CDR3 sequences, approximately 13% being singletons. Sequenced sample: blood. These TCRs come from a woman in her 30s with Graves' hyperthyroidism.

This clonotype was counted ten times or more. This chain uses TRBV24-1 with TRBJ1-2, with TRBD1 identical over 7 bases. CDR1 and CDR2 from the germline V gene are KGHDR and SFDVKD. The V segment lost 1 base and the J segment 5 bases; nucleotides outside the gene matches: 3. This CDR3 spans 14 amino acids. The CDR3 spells CATSDFRGDYGYTF. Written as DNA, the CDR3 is TGTGCCACCAGTGATTTCAGGGGGGATTATGGCTACACCTTC.

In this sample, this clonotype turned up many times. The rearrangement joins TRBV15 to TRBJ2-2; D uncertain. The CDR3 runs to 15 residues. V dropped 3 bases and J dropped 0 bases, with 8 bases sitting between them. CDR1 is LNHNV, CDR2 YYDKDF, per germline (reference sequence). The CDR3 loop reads CATSSVRANTGELFF. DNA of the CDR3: TGTGCCACCAGCAGTGTTAGGGCGAACACCGGGGAGCTGTTTTTT.

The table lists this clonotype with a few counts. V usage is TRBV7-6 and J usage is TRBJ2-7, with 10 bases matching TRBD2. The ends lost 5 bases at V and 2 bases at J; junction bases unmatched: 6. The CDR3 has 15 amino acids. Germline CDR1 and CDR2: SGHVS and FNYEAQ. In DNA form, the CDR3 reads TGTGCCAGCAGCCTAGGGCTAGCGGGGGCCTACGAGCAGTACTTC. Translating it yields CASSLGLAGAYEQYF.

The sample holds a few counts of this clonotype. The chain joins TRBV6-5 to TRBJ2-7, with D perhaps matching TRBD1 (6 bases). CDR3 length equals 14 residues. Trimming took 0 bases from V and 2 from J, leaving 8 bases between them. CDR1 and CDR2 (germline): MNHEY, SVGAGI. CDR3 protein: CASSYSKGAYEQYF. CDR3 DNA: TGTGCCAGCAGTTACTCGAAGGGGGCCTACGAGCAGTACTTC.

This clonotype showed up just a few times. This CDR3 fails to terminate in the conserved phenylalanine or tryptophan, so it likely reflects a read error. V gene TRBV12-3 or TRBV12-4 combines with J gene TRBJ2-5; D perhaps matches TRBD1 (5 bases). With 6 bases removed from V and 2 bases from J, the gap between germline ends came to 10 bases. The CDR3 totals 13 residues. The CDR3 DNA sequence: TGTGCCAGCAGCCGAGACAGACAAGAGACCCAGTACCTC. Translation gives CASSRDRQETQYL.

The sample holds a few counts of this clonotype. The CDR3 coding sequence is TGTGCCAGCAGTTCCTGGACCCAGGGGTATGAGCAGTTCTTC. Translation gives CASSSWTQGYEQFF. V gene TRBV6-1 combines with J gene TRBJ2-1; possible D gene TRBD1, 6 bases. Deletions cut 5 bases from V and 8 bases from J, with 16 bases between. Germline V gene sequence: CDR1 MNHNS, CDR2 SASEGT. CDR3 length: 14 amino acids.

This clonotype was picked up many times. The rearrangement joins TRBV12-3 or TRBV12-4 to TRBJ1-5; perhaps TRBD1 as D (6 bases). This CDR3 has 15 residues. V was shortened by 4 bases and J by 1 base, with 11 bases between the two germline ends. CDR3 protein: CASSSGTSSNQPQHF. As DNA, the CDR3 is TGTGCCAGCAGTTCCGGGACATCAAGCAATCAGCCCCAGCATTTT.

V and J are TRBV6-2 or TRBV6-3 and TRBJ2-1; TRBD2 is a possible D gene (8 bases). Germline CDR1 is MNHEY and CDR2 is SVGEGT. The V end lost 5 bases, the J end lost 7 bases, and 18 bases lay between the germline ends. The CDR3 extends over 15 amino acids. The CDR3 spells CASSAGGLGRNEQFF. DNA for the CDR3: TGTGCCAGCAGTGCAGGGGGACTAGGTAGGAATGAGCAGTTCTTC.

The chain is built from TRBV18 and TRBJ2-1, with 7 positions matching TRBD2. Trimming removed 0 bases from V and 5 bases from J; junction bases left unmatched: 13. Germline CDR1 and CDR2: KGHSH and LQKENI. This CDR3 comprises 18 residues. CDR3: CASSPPISGLTTNNEQFF. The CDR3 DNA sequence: TGTGCCAGCTCACCACCAATTAGCGGGCTCACGACTAACAATGAGCAGTTCTTC.